This T cell receptor (beta chain) came from a study of blood T cell repertoires in COVID-19. Overall study context: The United States, Italy and Spain provided the acute and convalescent COVID-19 samples.

This clone was found once. Trimming took 0 bases from V and 2 from J, leaving 8 bases between them. Germline lookup yields CDR1 LGHNA and CDR2 YNFKEQ. This CDR3 has 14 residues. Sequencing used immunoSEQ multiplex PCR; TCRdb keeps in-frame clones, though not all of them. Of 320,000 or so clones listed, around nine tenths are singletons. The TCR originated in a man between 60 and 75 years old who had recovered from COVID-19. The chain is built from TRBV4-2 and TRBJ2-7; D is uncertain. Sequencing was carried out using PBMCs or T cells enriched from blood (not recorded which). The CDR3 protein is CASSQDPVTYEQYF. CDR3 DNA sequence: TGTGCCAGCAGCCAAGATCCGGTAACCTACGAGCAGTACTTC.